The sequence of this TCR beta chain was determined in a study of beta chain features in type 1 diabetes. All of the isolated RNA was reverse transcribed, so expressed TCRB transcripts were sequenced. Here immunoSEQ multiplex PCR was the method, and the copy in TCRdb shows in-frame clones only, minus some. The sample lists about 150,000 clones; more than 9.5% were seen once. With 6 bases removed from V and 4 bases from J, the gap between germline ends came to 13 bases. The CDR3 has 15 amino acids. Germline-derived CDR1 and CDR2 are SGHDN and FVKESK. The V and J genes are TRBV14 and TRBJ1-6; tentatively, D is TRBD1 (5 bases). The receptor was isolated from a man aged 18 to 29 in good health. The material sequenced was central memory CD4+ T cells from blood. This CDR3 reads CASREGSGYNSPLHF. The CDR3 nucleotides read TGTGCCAGCAGGGAAGGATCAGGGTATAATTCACCCCTCCACTTT.